This T cell receptor beta chain was captured by sequencing in a study of Ad26.COV2.S vaccination and SARS-CoV-2 variants. Turning to the study itself: In the study, Ad26.COV2.S was injected intramuscularly once, or twice 56 days apart.

Findings and caveats of the study: Quantification of TCR breadth and depth may have yielded underestimates of total T cell responses. Substantial breadth in spike-specific CD8+ and CD4+ T cell responses was reportedly seen after vaccination.

The CDR3 extends over 17 amino acids. The ends lost 2 bases at V and 0 bases at J; junction bases unmatched: 7. CDR1 MNHEY and CDR2 SVGEGT come from the germline V gene. Using immunoSEQ multiplex PCR, the repertoire was profiled, and TCRdb retains in-frame clones only, with some absent. The data show approximately 340,000 clones, with roughly 81% seen just once and about 3.5% held by the top ten. Stated treatment: roughly 18 received Ad26.COV2.S at low or high dose, single or two shots; several received placebo; per-sample allocation not given. Following the first vaccine or placebo injection, samples were taken on day 63. For this clone: Its antigen is still unknown.

This chain links TRBV6-2 or TRBV6-3 with TRBJ2-3; 8 bases line up with TRBD1. Specimen: peripheral blood, collected in a trial of Ad26.COV2.S vaccine versus placebo. The sequence derives from a person aged 18-65 years who received the Ad26.COV2.S COVID-19 vaccine or a placebo. For the CDR3, the DNA is TGTGCCAGCAGTTACATTATAACAGGGGGGAGCACAGATACGCAGTATTTT. Translating gives CASSYIITGGSTDTQYF.